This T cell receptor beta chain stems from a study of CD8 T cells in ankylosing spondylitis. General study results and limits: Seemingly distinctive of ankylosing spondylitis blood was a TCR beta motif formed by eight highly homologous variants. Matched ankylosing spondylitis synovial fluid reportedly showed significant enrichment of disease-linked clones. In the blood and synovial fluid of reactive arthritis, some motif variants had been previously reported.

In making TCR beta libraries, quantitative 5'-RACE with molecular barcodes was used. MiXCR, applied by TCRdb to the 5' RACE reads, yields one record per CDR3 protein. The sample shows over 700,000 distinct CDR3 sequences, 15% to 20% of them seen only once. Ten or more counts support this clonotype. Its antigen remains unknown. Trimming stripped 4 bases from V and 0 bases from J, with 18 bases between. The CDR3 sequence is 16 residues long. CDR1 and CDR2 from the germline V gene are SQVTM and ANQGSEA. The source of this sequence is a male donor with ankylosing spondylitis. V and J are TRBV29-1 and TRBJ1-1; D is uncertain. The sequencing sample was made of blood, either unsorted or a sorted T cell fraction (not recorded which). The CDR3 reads CSVVGPQGPMNTEAFF. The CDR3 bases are TGCAGCGTTGTAGGCCCACAAGGCCCCATGAACACTGAAGCTTTCTTT. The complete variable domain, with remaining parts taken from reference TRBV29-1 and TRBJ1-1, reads SAVISQKPSRDICQRGTSLTIQCQVDSQVTMMFWYRQQPGQSLTLIATANQGSEATYESGFVIDKFPISRPNLTFSTLTVSNMSPEDSSIYLCSVVGPQGPMNTEAFFGQGTRLTVV.